This is a list of T cell receptor beta chains from one sample in a study of blood T cell repertoires in COVID-19. Generated by immunoSEQ multiplex PCR, the TCRdb table keeps only in-frame clones and is missing some. The table records approximately 280,000 clones, 70% to 90% of them present only once. Sequencing input: peripheral blood. These receptors all stem from a man younger than 30 with active or convalescent COVID-19. Each CDR3 is given with its conserved first and last residue. The D gene is left open where the match is weak. Clone size is shown for a subset of rows, as once, few, many or a class of expanded clone.

>TRBV18|TRBJ2-3|-|TRBD2
TGTGCCAGCTCTCCCGGGACTAGCGGCCGCACAGATACGCAGTATTTT
CASSPGTSGRTDTQYF
>TRBV5-4|TRBJ2-3|-|TRBD2
TGTGCCAGCAGCACGAAACCCGGACTAGCGGAGAGCACAGATACGCAGTATTTT
CASSTKPGLAESTDTQYF
>TRBV14|TRBJ1-3|-|-
TGTGCCAGCAGCCACCCCCTCGGGCAGGGCGAAGGCGGTGATGGAAACACCATATATTTT
CASSHPLGQGEGGDGNTIYF
>TRBV6-5|TRBJ1-6|once|TRBD1
TGTGCCAGCAGTCCTTCTGGGGACAGGGGATCACCCCTCCACTTT
CASSPSGDRGSPLHF
>TRBV4-3|TRBJ2-3|-|TRBD1
TGCGCCAGCAGCCAAGATCCGACAGGGGGGTGGACAGATACGCAGTATTTT
CASSQDPTGGWTDTQYF
>TRBV9|TRBJ1-1|-|TRBD1
TGTGCCAGCAGCGTTTCTACAGGGGGCACTGAAGCTTTCTTT
CASSVSTGGTEAFF
>TRBV6-2/TRBV6-3|TRBJ2-7|-|TRBD1
TGTGCCAGCAGCGAAAACAGGGGACGGTACGAGCAGTACTTC
CASSENRGRYEQYF
>TRBV7-2|TRBJ1-2|-|TRBD1
TGTGCCAGCAGCTTAGTTGCCGGGACAGGGGTTAACTATGGCTACACCTTC
CASSLVAGTGVNYGYTF
>TRBV19|TRBJ2-1|-|TRBD2
TGTGCCAGTAGTATTCATCCTAGCGGCAATGAGCAGTTCTTC
CASSIHPSGNEQFF
>TRBV19|TRBJ1-5|-|-
TGTGCCAGTAGTATGGCAGGGGAAGGCAATCAGCCCCAGCATTTT
CASSMAGEGNQPQHF